This TCR beta chain was observed in a study of blood T cell repertoires in COVID-19 (dated by TCRdb to 2018 to 2021). Background for the entire study: The collaborator samples originated in the United States, Italy and Spain and spanned the acute and convalescent phases of COVID-19. The material from the prospective study consisted of cDNA or gDNA derived from T cells, B-cell-depleted T cells, or PBMCs. Subjects who had been exposed to COVID-19, were actively infected with it, or had recovered from it provided the deeply sampled blood TCRbeta repertoires that made up the dataset. The repertoires were released in a freely available public database meant as a resource for research on the immune response to SARS-CoV-2. Samples came from the ongoing ImmuneRACE study (first 160 participants) plus 1,254 subjects from 6 global collaborators. Nearly every sample came with metadata listing a de-identified subject ID, COVID-19 status, age in years and sex. Where available, HLA class I and class II types were obtained from metadata supplied by the sample provider rather than from assay-based typing. On the study overall, not on this receptor specifically: How much clinical and demographic metadata was included differed by source and by participant, and the metadata was provided uncurated.

Collaborating institutions collected whole blood in K2EDTA tubes following their own protocols. For TCRbeta analysis, collaborators shipped samples as frozen whole blood, isolated PBMCs, or DNA extracted from either of those sample types. The germline V gene (reference sequence) provides CDR1 LNHNV and CDR2 YYDKDF. Inclusive of the bounding cysteine and phenylalanine, the CDR3 is 13 residues long. The entry retains the CDR3 DNA only, 39 bases that are in frame from base 1. V is pared back by 3 bases and J by 7 bases, with 12 bases lying between the germline termini. Regarding this clone: Its antigen is not yet known. Per-base quality was not reported, and no clone a single base away is much larger than it.

The immunoSEQ Assay, a bias-controlled multiplex PCR, was used to amplify TCRbeta CDR3 regions from genomic DNA. On the study's bioinformatics: Within the assay, amplification of reference gene primers was used to estimate how many nucleated cells each sample contained. To quantify the absolute abundance of each unique TCRbeta CDR3 rearrangement, sequence reads were collapsed and filtered. Productive Simpson clonality was computed per sample as the square root of Simpson's diversity index over productive rearrangements. TCRdb carries this immuneACCESS record with in-frame sequences only. Its versions omit some clonotypes, under half of them owing to an unresolved V gene in the studies checked, with the rest unexplained. D and trimming come from the DNA, and the V and J calls and clone size come from that table. This sample is represented by 150,000 to 200,000 clones; about nine tenths of them were singletons. The ten largest clones take up around 0.76% of the sample.

The specimen was peripheral blood. The chain joins TRBV15 to TRBJ1-1, with the D gene not clear enough to name. This sequence originates from a woman in her sixties or seventies with acute or convalescent COVID-19. Here is the DNA: TGTGCCACCAGCAGCCCAATCCATTTTGAAGCTTTCTTT. Protein translation: CATSSPIHFEAFF.